This TCR beta chain was sequenced during a study of cytomegalovirus exposure and HLA in healthy donors. As for the study in general: The study's early data release held roughly 90 million unique TCRs from HLA-typed donors.

Nominally healthy donors provided the samples, though records likely missed some immune exposures. Primers for the PCR totalled 60 Vbeta and 13 Jbeta. Here immunoSEQ multiplex PCR was the method, and the copy in TCRdb shows in-frame clones only, minus some. The sample lists hundreds of thousands of clones; approximately 70% were seen once. Germline assignment: CDR1 SQVTM and CDR2 ANQGSEA. The junction had 11 bases not matched to a gene; V was cut back by 6 bases and J by 4 bases. The CDR3 runs to 15 residues. Turning to this clone: Its antigen is still unknown.

Findings and caveats of the study: V- and J-gene trimming in TCR beta was tied to a missense DCLRE1C variant by an analysis performed later. What was likely a sequencing artifact was a cluster of highly shared sequence variants.

The source is a man aged 40-55 years in good health and CMV-seropositive. The sample comprised PBMCs. V gene TRBV29-1 combines with J gene TRBJ2-2; 7 bases align to TRBD2. DNA of the CDR3: TGCAGCGTCTGGGGAGGGACCCAAAGCACCGGGGAGCTGTTTTTT. This sequence encodes CSVWGGTQSTGELFF.